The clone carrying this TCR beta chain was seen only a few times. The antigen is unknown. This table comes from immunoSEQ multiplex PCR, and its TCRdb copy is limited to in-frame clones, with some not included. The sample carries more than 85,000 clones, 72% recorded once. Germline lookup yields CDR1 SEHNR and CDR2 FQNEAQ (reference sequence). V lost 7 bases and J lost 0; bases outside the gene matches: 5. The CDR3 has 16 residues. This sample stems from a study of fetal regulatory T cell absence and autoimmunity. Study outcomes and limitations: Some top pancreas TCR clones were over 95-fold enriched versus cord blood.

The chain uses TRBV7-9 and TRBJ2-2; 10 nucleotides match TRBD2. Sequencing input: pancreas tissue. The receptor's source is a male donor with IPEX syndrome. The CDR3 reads CASIFSGGPNTGELFF. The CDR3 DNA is TGTGCCAGCATCTTTAGCGGGGGGCCGAACACCGGGGAGCTGTTTTTT. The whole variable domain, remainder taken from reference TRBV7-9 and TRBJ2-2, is DTGVSQNPRHKITKRGQNVTFRCDPISEHNRLYWYRQTLGQGPEFLTYFQNEAQLEKSRLLSDRFSAERPKGSFSTLEIQRTEQGDSAMYLCASIFSGGPNTGELFFGEGSRLTVL.